The 13 T cell receptor beta chains in this list originate from one sample, sequenced in a study of molecular identifiers for immune sequencing clone quantification. TCRdb redid the calling of the PCR reads with MiXCR, one entry per CDR3 protein. Of about 320,000 distinct CDR3 sequences listed, 20% to 25% are singletons. The material sequenced was naive CD8+ T cells from blood, with Jurkat cell RNA spiked in. Specified subset: FACS-sorted CD8+CD4-CCR7+CD45RA+ naive T cells. All receptors derive from a human donor in good health. Some libraries in this study had Jurkat cell RNA spiked in.

This clonotype came up many times. The rearrangement uses TRBV7-9 and TRBJ2-7; TRBD1 aligns across 9 bases. J gave up 5 bases and V 5 bases, and 13 bases lay outside the gene matches. CDR3 length: 16 residues. The germline CDR1 and CDR2 sequences are SEHNR and FQNEAQ (reference sequence). The CDR3: CASSKVTGGEFDEQYF. The CDR3 DNA reads TGTGCCAGCAGCAAGGTTACAGGGGGCGAGTTTGACGAGCAGTACTTC.

Ten or more counts support this clonotype. The gene calls are TRBV6-5 and TRBJ2-1, with D maybe TRBD2 (5 bases). In germline, CDR1 is MNHEY, CDR2 SVGAGI. With 2 bases removed from V and 5 bases from J, the gap between germline ends came to 13 bases. The CDR3 runs to 15 residues. The CDR3 region has the DNA TGTGCCAGCAGTTACGCCCCCGTGAGGGACAATGAGCAGTTCTTC. This sequence encodes CASSYAPVRDNEQFF.

Notes on this clonotype: Possible read error: a much larger clone is one base away. The V gene is TRBV7-2, the J gene TRBJ2-7; TRBD2 might be the D (5 bases). CDR3 length equals 13 residues. Germline CDR1 SGHTA, CDR2 FQGNSA. This CDR3 is CASSSDAGLERYF. CDR3 nucleotide sequence: TGTGCCAGCAGCTCAGACGCGGGTCTGGAGCGGTACTTC.

V and J are TRBV27 and TRBJ2-1, with D tentatively TRBD2 (6 bases). Germline V CDR1 and CDR2: MNHEY, SMNVEV (reference sequence). CDR3 length: 14 residues. Trimming took 8 bases from V and 2 from J, leaving 13 bases between them. The CDR3, as DNA: TGTGCCAGCCCAGGCCTAGCGACCTACAATGAGCAGTTCTTC. Protein sequence: CASPGLATYNEQFF.

This clonotype was detected many times. The chain links TRBV27 to TRBJ2-5, with D possibly matching TRBD1 (5 bases). The germline V gene has CDR1 MNHEY and CDR2 SMNVEV (reference sequence). The V gene lost 7 bases and the J gene lost 9 bases, with 30 bases spanning the gap. This CDR3 is 17 amino acids long. CDR3 amino acids: CASNPRGPQGPNLPQYF. As DNA, the CDR3 is TGTGCCAGCAATCCCCGAGGTCCCCAGGGCCCCAACCTACCCCAGTACTTC.

As regards this clonotype: This may arise from a read error, as a much more abundant clone is one base away. Because it lacks the conserved phenylalanine or tryptophan at the end, this CDR3 is likely a read error. V gene TRBV7-9 combines with J gene TRBJ1-1; 11 bases fit TRBD1. The CDR3 covers 13 residues. With 4 bases clipped from V and 7 bases from J, the junction kept 2 bases outside the gene matches. CDR1 and CDR2 (germline): SEHNR, FQNEAQ (reference sequence). CDR3 nucleotide sequence: TGTGCCAGCAGCTCGGACAGGGGGCTTGAAGCTTTCCTT. It translates to CASSSDRGLEAFL.

This clonotype appeared many times. The V and J genes are TRBV7-9 and TRBJ1-4, with TRBD1 as a possible D gene (6 bases). Germline CDR1 is SEHNR and CDR2 is FQNEAQ (reference sequence). V was cut by 5 bases and J by 6 bases, with 19 bases left in between. The CDR3 sequence is 16 residues long. For the CDR3, the DNA is TGTGCCAGCAGCCCTCCGGCAGGGGCGCCGGATGAAAAACTGTTTTTT. It yields the protein CASSPPAGAPDEKLFF.

Details on this clonotype: A much larger clone lies a single base off, so this may be a read error. This CDR3 is missing its conserved last phenylalanine or tryptophan, likely due to a read error. V usage is TRBV7-6 and J usage is TRBJ2-5; D not resolved. Per germline, CDR1 SGHVS and CDR2 FNYEAQ. This CDR3 is 14 amino acids long. Trimming pared 2 bases from V and 3 bases from J, leaving 10 bases between. The CDR3 sequence: CASSLMLREETQYL. As DNA, the CDR3 is TGTGCCAGCAGCTTAATGCTCAGAGAAGAGACCCAGTACCTC.

As regards this clonotype: At one of its ends the junction is not consistent with the germline gene, which may arise from a read error. DNA of the CDR3: TGCGCCAGCAGCCAAGGTCGGGGTAGCGATCAGCCCCAGCATTTT. Translating it yields CASSQGRGSDQPQHF. The chain joins TRBV4-1 to TRBJ1-5; D ambiguous. CDR1 and CDR2 (germline): MGHRA, YSYEKL. The CDR3 loop spans 15 amino acids.

This clonotype was seen repeatedly, ten times or more. The gene calls are TRBV29-1 and TRBJ2-5; TRBD2 matches at 14 bases. Germline V gene data show CDR1 as SQVTM and CDR2 as ANQGSEA. This CDR3 has 14 amino acids. Trimming cost V 3 bases and J 4 bases; bases outside gene matches: 1. The CDR3 is CSVEGLAGVETQYF. The CDR3 nucleotides are TGCAGCGTTGAGGGACTAGCGGGAGTAGAGACCCAGTACTTC.

Turning to this clonotype: One base away lies a much larger clone, so this may be a sequencing read error. The chain is built from TRBV4-3 and TRBJ2-7, with TRBD2 identical over 8 bases. V gave up 2 bases and J gave up 3 bases; unmatched junction bases: 9. CDR3 length equals 16 residues. Germline CDR1 and CDR2: LGHNA and YSLEER. The CDR3 here is CASSQSLAARSYEQYF. The DNA for the CDR3 is TGCGCCAGCAGCCAATCACTAGCGGCCAGAAGCTACGAGCAGTACTTC.

This clonotype turned up a few times. The chain combines TRBV29-1 with TRBJ2-2; D call uncertain. CDR3 length: 16 residues. CDR1 and CDR2 from the germline V gene are SQVTM and ANQGSEA. V lost 0 bases and J lost 0, with 11 bases in between. The CDR3 sequence: CSVEEAGRTNTGELFF. CDR3 sequence (DNA): TGCAGCGTTGAAGAGGCAGGCAGAACGAACACCGGGGAGCTGTTTTTT.

The gene calls are TRBV7-6 and TRBJ2-7; D unresolved. Trimming shortened V by 1 base and J by 4 bases, and 14 bases separated the two germline ends. The CDR3 spans 15 residues. Germline V CDR1 and CDR2: SGHVS, FNYEAQ. CDR3 loop: CASSLEVTEEYEQYF. In DNA form, the CDR3 reads TGTGCCAGCAGCTTAGAGGTTACAGAGGAGTACGAGCAGTACTTC.